One sample yielded the 13 T cell receptor beta chains listed below, sequenced in a study of spatial heterogeneity in lung cancer. TCRdb called the 5' RACE reads again in MiXCR, with one record for every CDR3 protein. The sample includes fewer than 13,000 distinct CDR3 sequences, about 8.6% of them seen just once. Time point denoted: sample taken at primary tumor resection. Sequencing of whole RNA from tumor, nontumor lung or frozen PBMC involved no sorting. The starting material was PBMCs, obtained at surgery. The receptor set was obtained from a male donor with early-stage non-small cell lung cancer.

In this sample, this clonotype turned up many times. The CDR3 nucleotides read TGTGCCAGTAGTCCCGCACAGGGGGTAGATCAGCCCCAGCATTTT. Encoded protein: CASSPAQGVDQPQHF. V and J are TRBV19 and TRBJ1-5; 8 positions agree with TRBD1. Losses at the gene ends were 5 bases for V and 5 bases for J; bases not matched to a gene: 8. The CDR3 is 15 residues long. CDR1 is LNHDA, CDR2 SQIVND, per germline (reference sequence). Looking up the rest from reference TRBV19 and TRBJ1-5 gives the full variable domain: DGGITQSPKYLFRKEGQNVTLSCEQNLNHDAMYWYRQDPGQGLRLIYYSQIVNDFQKGDIAEGYSVSREKKESFPLTVTSAQKNPTAFYLCASSPAQGVDQPQHFGDGTRLSIL.

Within the sample, this clonotype is medium-sized. J is TRBJ1-1 and V is TRBV10-3, with 9 bases fitting TRBD1. The V and J ends lost 5 bases and 1 base, in that order; junction bases with no gene match: 5. The germline V gene encodes CDR1 ENHRY and CDR2 SYGVKD. The CDR3 is made up of 15 amino acids. The CDR3 spells CAISTPGQGNTEAFF. In nucleotides, the CDR3 is TGTGCCATCAGTACTCCGGGACAGGGGAACACTGAAGCTTTCTTT.

In this sample, this clonotype turned up many times. The gene calls are TRBV5-1 and TRBJ2-1; D gene ambiguous. V lost 4 bases to trimming and J lost 7 bases, with 15 bases between them. The germline CDR1 and CDR2 sequences are SGHRS and YFSETQ. The CDR3 runs to 14 residues. CDR3 bases: TGCGCCAGCAGCCGAACTGTTGGCAGGAATGAGCAGTTCTTC. Encoded protein: CASSRTVGRNEQFF.

The rearrangement joins TRBV28 to TRBJ2-5; 10 bases match TRBD1. The CDR3 extends over 16 amino acids. Germline assignment: CDR1 MDHEN and CDR2 SYDVKM. Trimming at V came to 3 bases and at J to 0 bases, leaving 4 bases not matched to a gene. In DNA, the CDR3 is TGTGCCAGCAGTTTCGGCGGGACAGGGGACCAAGAGACCCAGTACTTC. It yields the protein CASSFGGTGDQETQYF.

Many counts were recorded for this clonotype. The chain couples TRBV5-1 to TRBJ2-1; D gene unclear. CDR1 and CDR2 from the germline V gene are SGHRS and YFSETQ. This CDR3 has 11 amino acids. Trimming pared 2 bases from V and 9 bases from J, leaving 6 bases between. CDR3 DNA sequence: TGCGCCAGCAGCTTCAACAGTGAGCAGTTCTTC. This translates into CASSFNSEQFF.

This clonotype has a count of ten or more. The V call is TRBV7-9, the J call TRBJ1-1; D call uncertain. Germline V gene sequence: CDR1 SEHNR, CDR2 FQNEAQ (reference sequence). The CDR3 sequence is 12 residues long. V lost 3 bases to trimming and J lost 7 bases, with 9 bases between them. This CDR3 reads CASSFLDGEAFF. The CDR3 DNA reads as TGTGCCAGCAGCTTCCTTGACGGTGAAGCTTTCTTT.

This clonotype was observed at least ten times. The rearrangement joins TRBV3-1 to TRBJ1-6; D gene unclear. This CDR3 has 15 residues. CDR1 is LGHDT, CDR2 YNNKEL, per germline (reference sequence). V was cut by 0 bases and J by 15 bases, with 18 bases left in between. CDR3 in amino acids: CASSQERVQRSSLHF. DNA of the CDR3: TGTGCCAGCAGCCAAGAGCGGGTCCAGAGGTCGAGCCTCCACTTT.

CDR3: CASSHTGGQFTEAFF. In DNA form, the CDR3 reads TGTGCCAGCAGCCATACAGGGGGCCAGTTCACTGAAGCTTTCTTT. The chain employs TRBV7-2 and TRBJ1-1, with TRBD1 identical over 9 bases. This CDR3 contains 15 residues. CDR1 and CDR2 (germline): SGHTA, FQGNSA. Germline trimming cut 5 bases from V and 4 bases from J; bases unmatched to any gene: 8.

This clonotype appeared many times. The CDR3 bases are TGTGCCAGCAGCGTAGGGGGGAATAACTATGGCTACACCTTC. Amino acid sequence: CASSVGGNNYGYTF. This chain connects TRBV9 to TRBJ1-2, with D perhaps matching TRBD1 (5 bases). The CDR3 runs 14 residues. V was clipped by 0 bases and J by 1 base, with 7 bases between them. The germline CDR1 and CDR2 sequences are SGDLS and YYNGEE. Combining the CDR3 with reference TRBV9 and TRBJ1-2 gives the whole variable domain DSGVTQTPKHLITATGQRVTLRCSPRSGDLSVYWYQQSLDQGLQFLIQYYNGEERAKGNILERFSAQQFPDLHSELNLSSLELGDSALYFCASSVGGNNYGYTFGSGTRLTVV.

This clonotype qualifies as medium-sized. The rearrangement joins TRBV3-1 to TRBJ2-2; 7 nucleotides match TRBD1. The germline V gene has CDR1 LGHDT and CDR2 YNNKEL (reference sequence). V dropped 4 bases and J dropped 1; count of bases not matched to a gene: 6. The length of the CDR3 is 16 residues. This chain's CDR3 is CASSPNRGMNTGELFF. The DNA for the CDR3 is TGTGCCAGCAGCCCTAACAGGGGAATGAACACCGGGGAGCTGTTTTTT.

This clonotype was recorded many times. The chain couples TRBV20-1 to TRBJ2-3; the D is unclear. Trimming removed 0 bases from V and 4 bases from J, with 14 bases in between. Germline CDR1 reads DFQATT; CDR2 reads SNEGSKA (reference sequence). The CDR3 consists of 15 residues. The CDR3 nucleotides read TGCAGTGCTAGAGATCTGGAGCGTGTTGCAGATACGCAGTATTTT. This codes for CSARDLERVADTQYF.

This clonotype was detected many times. The chain has TRBV3-1 and TRBJ2-3, with 8 positions matching TRBD2. Trimming cost V 1 base and J 2 bases; bases outside gene matches: 2. The CDR3 loop spans 15 amino acids. Germline V CDR1 and CDR2: LGHDT, YNNKEL (reference sequence). CDR3 sequence (DNA): TGTGCCAGCAGCCAAGTACTAGCGGTCACAGATACGCAGTATTTT. Residues: CASSQVLAVTDTQYF.

This clonotype appeared many times. The chain carries TRBV12-3 or TRBV12-4 and TRBJ2-2; D not resolved. With 4 bases removed from V and 4 bases from J, the gap between germline ends came to 10 bases. This CDR3 contains 14 residues. The CDR3 nucleotides read TGTGCCAGCAGTTCAACAGCGACCACCGGGGAGCTGTTTTTT. Its translation is CASSSTATTGELFF.